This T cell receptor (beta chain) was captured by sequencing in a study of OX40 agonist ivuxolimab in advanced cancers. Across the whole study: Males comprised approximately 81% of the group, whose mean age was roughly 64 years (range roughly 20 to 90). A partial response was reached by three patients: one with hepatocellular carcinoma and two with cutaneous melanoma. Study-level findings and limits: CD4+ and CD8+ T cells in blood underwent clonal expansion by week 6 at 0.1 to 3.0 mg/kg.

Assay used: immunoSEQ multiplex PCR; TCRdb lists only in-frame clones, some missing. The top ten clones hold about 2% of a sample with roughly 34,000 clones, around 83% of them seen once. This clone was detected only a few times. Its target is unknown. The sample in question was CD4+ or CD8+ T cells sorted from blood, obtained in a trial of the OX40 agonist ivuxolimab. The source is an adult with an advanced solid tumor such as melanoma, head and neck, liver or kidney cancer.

The CDR3 region has the DNA TGTGCCACCAGCAGCCGCGGTTACTCGCGCAACCTTAATGAGCAGTTCTTC. Protein sequence: CATSSRGYSRNLNEQFF. This chain connects TRBV15 to TRBJ2-1; D is undetermined. Germline CDR1 is LNHNV and CDR2 is YYDKDF (reference sequence). Trimming cost V 3 bases and J 7 bases, with 22 bases left between them. The CDR3 totals 17 residues.